The T cell receptor beta chain described here comes from a study of naive and memory T cell subsets. Blood and skin TCR RNA was reverse transcribed with alpha and beta constant primers. Ligated cDNA underwent four rounds of PCR with nested alpha and beta constant region primers and SP2. TCRdb reanalysed the 5' RACE reads using MiXCR and keeps one entry per CDR3 protein. The sample has approximately 27,000 distinct CDR3 sequences, 20% to 25% seen once. Per the germline V gene, CDR1 is SQVTM and CDR2 is ANQGSEA. Trimming left V 2 bases short and J 3 bases short, with 16 bases between. This CDR3 is built from 15 residues. RNA was extracted from under 3 ml of whole blood of healthy adults. TCR cDNA received a 3' ligated oligonucleotide that carried a UMI. Reverse transcription used DNase-treated unsorted total RNA, aiming for about 1 to 1000 ng.

This clonotype originated in a female donor in good health. V gene TRBV29-1 combines with J gene TRBJ1-2, with D hard to call. CDR3 sequence: CSVESPRPGDYGYTF. DNA of the CDR3: TGCAGCGTTGAATCTCCCCGGCCCGGAGACTATGGCTACACCTTC.